This is a list of T cell receptor beta chains from one sample in a study of T cell responses to AZD1222 COVID-19 vaccine. Generated by immunoSEQ multiplex PCR, the TCRdb table keeps only in-frame clones and is missing some. Seen here are roughly 120,000 clones, approximately 83% observed once, and the top ten hold approximately 1.5%. This sample comprised peripheral blood, obtained on day 0 of AZD1222 vaccination. These receptors all come from an adult in good health. Each CDR3 is given with its conserved first and last residue. The D gene is left open where the match is weak. Expanded clones get a size class; other rows say once, few or many, or leave the size out.

TRBD2	TRBV12-5	TRBJ2-1	.	TGTGCTAGTGGTTTGCGGTTATGGGGGGCGCTAAGCGGGAGGGCCGGGGATGAGCAGTTCTTC	CASGLRLWGALSGRAGDEQFF
TRBD1	TRBV30	TRBJ2-2	few	TGTGCAAGGGACAGTCGGAGCGGGGAGCTGTTTTTT	CARDSRSGELFF
.	TRBV5-1	TRBJ2-3	.	TGCGCCAGCAGCCTCTCGGGGAGAATGGGAGATACGCAGTATTTT	CASSLSGRMGDTQYF
.	TRBV24-1	TRBJ2-3	.	TGTGCCACCAGTGATTTGCGGCGGGGAGTCACAGATACGCAGTATTTT	CATSDLRRGVTDTQYF
.	TRBV7-2	TRBJ1-5	few	TGTGCCAGCAGACTTGCAGTCGGCCGTCAGCCCCAGCATTTT	CASRLAVGRQPQHF
.	TRBV7-2	TRBJ1-6	.	TGTGCCAGCAGCTTCGGAATACGGAATTCACCCCTCCACTTT	CASSFGIRNSPLHF
.	TRBV27	TRBJ1-2	once	TGTGCCAGCAGTTTAGCCCGAGACACTTACTATGGCTACACCTTC	CASSLARDTYYGYTF
.	TRBV15	TRBJ1-1	.	TGTGCCACCAGCCACGCAGGGAGCACTGAAGCTTTCTTT	CATSHAGSTEAFF
TRBD1	TRBV5-1	TRBJ1-2	.	TGCGCCAGCAGCCCGGGACAGGACTATGGCTACACCTTC	CASSPGQDYGYTF
.	TRBV30	TRBJ1-2	.	TGTGCCTGGAGTTCCCAAGTTCCAACTGGCTACACCTTC	CAWSSQVPTGYTF
TRBD2	TRBV27	TRBJ2-3	.	TGTGCCAGCAGTCACCCACTATTAGCGGGAGTCGGCACAGATACGCAGTATTTT	CASSHPLLAGVGTDTQYF
.	TRBV29-1	TRBJ2-6	.	TGCAGCGTTCGCGGGGAACTCGGTGGGGCCAACGTCCTGACTTTC	CSVRGELGGANVLTF
.	TRBV5-6	TRBJ2-3	.	TGTGCCAGCAGCTGGGGTTTGTTAGGGGATCGCTTAGTATTT	CASSWGLLGDRLVF
.	TRBV11-3	TRBJ2-5	.	TGTGCCAGCAGCTTAAGTCTTGGCAGGGTAAAGACCCAGTACTTC	CASSLSLGRVKTQYF
.	TRBV30	TRBJ1-1	.	TGTGCCTGGAGCCAGGGCTCTGAAGCTTTCTTT	CAWSQGSEAFF
.	TRBV15	TRBJ1-1	.	TGTGCCACCAGCAGCGAAATCAGGACTGAAGCTTTCTTT	CATSSEIRTEAFF
.	TRBV2	TRBJ2-7	.	TGTGCCAGCCAGGGGGGTCGGGCTAGCTCCTACGAGCAGTACTTC	CASQGGRASSYEQYF
.	TRBV5-1	TRBJ1-4	.	TGCGCCAGCAGCCCAGGTGGGGGGCCTACCAATGAAAAACTGTTTTTT	CASSPGGGPTNEKLFF
TRBD2	TRBV19	TRBJ2-3	.	TGTGCCAGTAGTCCCAATAGCGGGGGGCGAGATACGCAGTATTTT	CASSPNSGGRDTQYF
.	TRBV6-5	TRBJ2-1	.	TGTGCCAGCAGTTGGGGACGGGTCCCTCAAATCTTC	CASSWGRVPQIF
.	TRBV5-1	TRBJ1-1	.	TGCGCCAGCAGCTTGGTACAGGGTTCGAAGAACACTGAAGCTTTCTTT	CASSLVQGSKNTEAFF
TRBD1	TRBV4-2	TRBJ2-7	.	TGTGCCAGCAGCCAGGAGGGACAGGGGGCTTACGAGCAGTACTTC	CASSQEGQGAYEQYF